The present T cell receptor (beta chain) was sequenced within a study of blood T cell dynamics during melanoma immunotherapy. About the research overall: Metastatic melanoma patients received first-line pembrolizumab or nivolumab plus ipilimumab. Study results and caveats: Unlike progressors, later disease-control patients had W3 repertoires gaining clonality or diversity.

The CDR3 has 16 residues. Germline CDR1 and CDR2: SNHLY and FYNNEI. Trimming cost V 4 bases and J 4 bases; bases outside gene matches: 6. Only in-frame clones appear in the TCRdb table, and some are missing; sequencing was by immunoSEQ multiplex PCR. In the table there are approximately 22,000 clones, around 88% of which are singletons. The time point is: pre-treatment baseline. Patients had no prior systemic cancer treatment, immunosuppressants or other active cancers. Of note for this clone: Its antigen is still unknown.

The genes are TRBV2 and TRBJ2-3; 12 positions agree with TRBD2. This TCR came from a human donor with melanoma. The sequencing used blood, collected from a patient treated with checkpoint blockade. CDR3 coding DNA: TGTGCCAGCAGTGTGACTAGCGGGAGCCTCTCAGATACGCAGTATTTT. Its translation: CASSVTSGSLSDTQYF.